This is a list of T cell receptor beta chains from one sample in a study of T cells in Graves' hyperthyroidism and ophthalmopathy. One entry per CDR3 protein, called by TCRdb with MiXCR from the multiplex PCR reads. This sample yields hundreds of thousands of distinct CDR3 sequences, of which about 24% are seen a single time; approximately 35% belongs to the top ten. Sequenced: blood. These receptors originate from a woman aged 40 to 50 with Graves' ophthalmopathy. Both conserved end residues are part of each CDR3. D genes are given only for firm matches. A row's size may be missing; if present it is once, few, many or a size class.

V	J	size	D	DNA	CDR3
TRBV2	TRBJ1-5	many	TRBD1	TGTGCCAGCAGGATACCGGGACAGGATAATCAGCCCCAGCATTTT	CASRIPGQDNQPQHF
TRBV6-2/TRBV6-3	TRBJ2-2	many	.	TGTGCCAGCAGTCCACCGACTAGCGGACAGGGCCCCGGGGAGCTGTTTTTT	CASSPPTSGQGPGELFF
TRBV6-1	TRBJ1-5	many	.	TGTGCCAGCACCCACCCCGGTCGGCCCCAGCATTTT	CASTHPGRPQHF
TRBV3-1	TRBJ1-1	many	.	TGTGCCAGCAGCCCTGCGGAGAACACTGAAGCTTTCTTT	CASSPAENTEAFF
TRBV4-1	TRBJ2-7	many	TRBD2	TGCGCCAGCAGCCAAAATAGCGGGAGTAACTACGAGCAGTACTTC	CASSQNSGSNYEQYF
TRBV2	TRBJ2-5	many	.	TGTGCCAGCAGAGGACCCTCCCCAGGGACAACACAAGAGACCCAGTACTTC	CASRGPSPGTTQETQYF
TRBV27	TRBJ2-7	many	.	TGTGCCAGCAGTCACGGTGGGGTTTCCTACGAGCAGTACTTC	CASSHGGVSYEQYF
TRBV30	TRBJ2-5	.	.	TGTGCCTGTAGGAAACAGGGCGTGGAGACGCAGTACTTC	CACRKQGVETQYF
TRBV27	TRBJ2-7	.	.	TGTGCCAGCAGTTCAGACTCTGACTACGAGCAGTACTTC	CASSSDSDYEQYF
TRBV6-5	TRBJ2-7	many	.	TGTGCCAGCAGTTACTACCCGACGGGGGAGCAGTACTTC	CASSYYPTGEQYF
TRBV6-1	TRBJ1-2	many	TRBD1	TGTGCCAGCAGGAAACAGGGGGCTAACTATGGCTACACCTTC	CASRKQGANYGYTF
TRBV7-6	TRBJ2-5	.	TRBD2	TGTGCCAGCAGCCTAGCGGGAGTGGAAGGGACCCAGTACTTC	CASSLAGVEGTQYF
TRBV12-3/TRBV12-4	TRBJ2-7	.	TRBD1	TGTGCCAGCAGTCCCGTCGACAGGGTGAGGCCCTACGAGCAGTACTTC	CASSPVDRVRPYEQYF
TRBV5-1	TRBJ1-1	.	TRBD1	TGCGCCAGCAGCACTGGACAGGATAACACTGAAGCTTTCTTT	CASSTGQDNTEAFF
TRBV2	TRBJ2-1	many	.	TGTGCCAGCAGTGAGCCAGGGGAGATTGAGCAGTTCTTC	CASSEPGEIEQFF
TRBV4-2	TRBJ1-3	many	.	TGTGCCAGCAGCCAAGGACAACTCTCTGGAAACACCATATATTTT	CASSQGQLSGNTIYF
TRBV3-1	TRBJ2-5	many	TRBD2	TGTGCCAGCAGCCAAGATGGGGGACTAGCCGAGGCCCAGTACTTC	CASSQDGGLAEAQYF
TRBV6-1	TRBJ2-7	many	TRBD1	TGTGCCACCTCTGAGGGACAGGGCTACGAGCAGTACTTC	CATSEGQGYEQYF
TRBV7-8	TRBJ2-4	many	.	TGTGCCAGCAGCTTATCGTTGGACATTCAGTACTTC	CASSLSLDIQYF
TRBV27	TRBJ2-7	many	TRBD1	TGTGCCAGCAGTGGACAGGGACAAGGGTACGAGCAGTACTTC	CASSGQGQGYEQYF
TRBV24-1	TRBJ2-5	few	.	TGTGCCACCAGTGATGAGAGGGGCGAGACCCAGTACTTC	CATSDERGETQYF
TRBV6-2/TRBV6-3	TRBJ2-7	.	TRBD2	TGTGCCAGCAGACTGACTAGCGGGGGCTCCTACGAGCAGTACTTC	CASRLTSGGSYEQYF